This T cell receptor beta chain was recovered during a study of blood T cell repertoires in COVID-19. Overall study: Samples taken during acute and convalescent COVID-19 were collected in the United States, Italy and Spain. From T cells, B-cell-depleted T cells, or PBMCs came the material, which was cDNA or gDNA.

Authors' methods: Estimates of nucleated cell counts were drawn from the amplification of reference gene primers. Produced via immunoSEQ multiplex PCR; TCRdb's table is partial and in-frame only. From that table come the V and J calls and clone size; the DNA was used to work out D and trimming. The profile shows 60,000 to 75,000 clones, more than 65% of them singletons. Trimming removed 4 bases at V and 6 bases at J, with 14 bases between. CDR3 size: 13 residues. The germline CDR1 and CDR2 sequences are SGDLS and YYNGEE. This clonotype was obtained from a woman in her 70s with acute or convalescent COVID-19. The V call is TRBV9, the J call TRBJ2-7, with a possible D match to TRBD2 (5 bases). The sequenced material came from peripheral blood. The CDR3 nucleotides are TGTGCCAGCAGCTCGTACGAGGCGGGCGAGCAGTACTTC. Its translation: CASSSYEAGEQYF. The whole variable domain, filled in from reference TRBV9 and TRBJ2-7, reads DSGVTQTPKHLITATGQRVTLRCSPRSGDLSVYWYQQSLDQGLQFLIQYYNGEERAKGNILERFSAQQFPDLHSELNLSSLELGDSALYFCASSSYEAGEQYFGPGTRLTVT.